What follows are 14 T cell receptor beta chains derived from one specimen sequenced in a study of control samples from healthy donors and cancer patients. Data came from immunoSEQ multiplex PCR; TCRdb stores just in-frame clones and leaves some out. The sample contains around 190,000 clones, approximately 92% of which appear only once. The source material was blood. The receptors come from a man aged 25-40 years in good health.

Here the CDR3 DNA reads TGTGCCAGCAGTGACCCGGGACAGGCGGCTGGGACTGAAGCTTTCTTT. Encoded protein: CASSDPGQAAGTEAFF. The V gene is TRBV6-2 or TRBV6-3, the J gene TRBJ1-1, with 8 bases matching TRBD1. V was pared by 5 bases and J by 5 bases, with 13 bases of the junction left unmatched. The CDR3 spans 16 residues. Germline assignment: CDR1 MNHEY and CDR2 SVGEGT.

The count of this clone is one. The rearrangement joins TRBV4-3 to TRBJ2-7; TRBD1 agrees at 8 bases. With 3 bases clipped from V and 2 bases from J, the junction kept 9 bases outside the gene matches. Germline V gene data show CDR1 as LGHNA and CDR2 as YSLEER. CDR3 length equals 16 residues. The CDR3 DNA is TGCGCCAGCAGCCAGACCGGGACAGGAGGACCCTACGAGCAGTACTTC. It encodes CASSQTGTGGPYEQYF.

The chain's CDR3 is CASSRNDGLDRHF. The CDR3 DNA reads as TGTGCCAGCTCACGTAATGACGGTTTGGATAGGCATTTT. The chain couples TRBV18 to TRBJ1-5, with D unclear. The germline CDR1 and CDR2 sequences are KGHSH and LQKENI. V was cut by 4 bases and J by 15 bases, with 19 bases left in between. The CDR3 sequence is 13 residues long.

This chain connects TRBV19 to TRBJ2-7, with 7 bases that match TRBD2. The germline gives CDR1 LNHDA, CDR2 SQIVND (reference sequence). After removal of 5 bases from V and 0 bases from J, the junction contained 4 bases not matched to a gene. The CDR3 has 14 residues. CDR3 in DNA: TGTGCCAGTAGTCCACCGGGGGGCTCCTACGAGCAGTACTTC. It yields the protein CASSPPGGSYEQYF.

The chain links TRBV10-1 to TRBJ1-1; D perhaps matches TRBD1 (5 bases). The germline V gene encodes CDR1 WNHNN and CDR2 SYGVQD (reference sequence). The CDR3 covers 12 residues. Trimming cost V 3 bases and J 4 bases, with 6 bases left between them. CDR3 region: CASSERGTEAFF. CDR3 in DNA: TGCGCCAGCAGTGAAAGGGGCACTGAAGCTTTCTTT.

The genes are TRBV7-6 and TRBJ2-1, with 12 bases that match TRBD2. The CDR3 sequence is 15 residues long. The V and J ends lost 1 base and 9 bases, in that order; junction bases with no gene match: 4. Per germline, CDR1 SGHVS and CDR2 FNYEAQ. The CDR3: CASSLETSGRGEQFF. The CDR3 DNA follows: TGTGCCAGCAGCTTAGAGACTAGCGGGAGAGGTGAGCAGTTCTTC.

The chain employs TRBV10-1 and TRBJ2-7; no clear D gene. V lost 10 bases to trimming and J lost 5 bases, with 18 bases between them. The CDR3 totals 13 residues. In germline, CDR1 is WNHNN, CDR2 SYGVQD (reference sequence). The CDR3 loop reads CANPRHLFHEQYF. CDR3 DNA: TGCGCCAACCCGAGACACTTATTCCACGAGCAGTACTTC.

This rearrangement joins TRBV6-5 to TRBJ1-1; possible D gene TRBD1, 5 bases. The V end lost 6 bases, the J end lost 2 bases, and 13 bases lay between the germline ends. The CDR3 consists of 14 residues. CDR1 is MNHEY, CDR2 SVGAGI, per germline. CDR3 protein: CASSKGRGNTEAFF. The CDR3 DNA reads as TGTGCCAGCAGCAAAGGGAGGGGAAACACTGAAGCTTTCTTT.

This rearrangement joins TRBV6-5 to TRBJ2-5; possibly TRBD1 for D (6 bases). Germline values: CDR1 MNHEY, CDR2 SVGAGI. Trimming took off 2 bases at V and 0 bases at J, with 7 bases between the two ends. This CDR3 is built from 14 residues. As DNA, the CDR3 is TGTGCCAGCAGTTACGACAGGTACCAAGAGACCCAGTACTTC. It codes for CASSYDRYQETQYF.

V usage is TRBV28 and J usage is TRBJ2-7, with TRBD1 identical over 8 bases. The CDR3 totals 13 residues. The V segment lost 8 bases and the J segment 2 bases; nucleotides outside the gene matches: 5. Germline V gene data show CDR1 as MDHEN and CDR2 as SYDVKM. The CDR3 nucleotides are TGTGCCAGCGGACAGGGTATACCCTACGAGCAGTACTTC. It is translated as CASGQGIPYEQYF.

This sequence joins TRBV6-2 or TRBV6-3 and TRBJ1-5, with D possibly matching TRBD1 (5 bases). The ends were cut back, 6 bases at V and 0 bases at J, with 12 bases in the middle. In germline, CDR1 is MNHEY, CDR2 SVGEGT. The CDR3 totals 15 residues. The CDR3 protein is CASSRDPYSNQPQHF. As DNA, the CDR3 is TGTGCCAGCAGCCGGGACCCCTATAGCAATCAGCCCCAGCATTTT.

The rearrangement uses TRBV30 and TRBJ1-6; possibly TRBD1 for D (5 bases). From germline, CDR1 is GTSNPN and CDR2 SVGIG (reference sequence). The ends were cut back, 6 bases at V and 0 bases at J, with 9 bases in the middle. This CDR3 contains 14 residues. The CDR3 sequence: CACKGFSYNSPLHF. The DNA for the CDR3 is TGTGCCTGCAAGGGGTTCTCCTATAATTCACCCCTCCACTTT. Full variable domain (rest looked up from reference TRBV30 and TRBJ1-6): SQTIHQWPATLVQPVGSPLSLECTVEGTSNPNLYWYRQAAGRGLQLLFYSVGIGQISSEVPQNLSASRPQDRQFILSSKKLLLSDSGFYLCACKGFSYNSPLHFGNGTRLTVT.

V usage is TRBV5-4 and J usage is TRBJ1-1; the D is unclear. CDR1 and CDR2 (germline): SGHNT, YYREEE (reference sequence). The CDR3 runs 13 residues. V was trimmed by 2 bases and J by 4 bases, leaving 9 bases between them. CDR3 bases: TGTGCCAGCAGCTTCCGGGGATCCACTGAAGCTTTCTTT. Its translation is CASSFRGSTEAFF.

This clone appeared once. The chain carries TRBV6-5 and TRBJ1-1; TRBD1 matches at 8 bases. CDR3 size: 15 residues. Trimming cost V 6 bases and J 6 bases; bases outside gene matches: 12. The germline gives CDR1 MNHEY, CDR2 SVGAGI. CDR3 sequence reads: CASRRTGIESAEAFF. CDR3 DNA sequence: TGTGCCAGCAGGCGGACAGGGATTGAGAGCGCTGAAGCTTTCTTT.